The clone carrying this TCR beta chain was seen a few times. This PCR relied on a set of 60 Vbeta primers and 13 Jbeta primers. Produced via immunoSEQ multiplex PCR; TCRdb's table is partial and in-frame only. The sample has roughly 120,000 clones, around three quarters seen once. This specimen comes from a study of cytomegalovirus exposure and HLA in healthy donors. The junction had 10 bases not matched to a gene; V was cut back by 10 bases and J by 7 bases. The germline V gene encodes CDR1 MNHNS and CDR2 SASEGT. The CDR3 loop spans 13 amino acids. The TCR comes from a woman aged 60 to 75 in good health and CMV-seropositive. The chain links TRBV6-1 to TRBJ1-5; the match to TRBD1 covers 7 bases. Sequences were obtained from PBMCs. The DNA of the CDR3 is TGTGCCACCGGCAGGCAGGGGGACCAGCCCCAGCATTTT. Translating gives CATGRQGDQPQHF.